Presented here are 8 T cell receptor beta chains from one specimen sequenced in a study of blood T cell repertoires in COVID-19. TCRdb's copy holds only in-frame clones and misses some; the assay was immunoSEQ multiplex PCR. The table records under 200,000 clones, about 85% of them present only once. Sequencing used peripheral blood. Source of these receptors: a man between 60 and 70 years old with active or convalescent COVID-19.

V is TRBV7-3 and J is TRBJ1-2, with a possible D match to TRBD1 (6 bases). The ends were cut back, 2 bases at V and 4 bases at J, with 17 bases in the middle. Per the germline V gene, CDR1 is SGHTA and CDR2 is FQGTGA. The CDR3 is 16 residues long. In nucleotides, the CDR3 is TGTGCCAGCAGCTTAGATCATCAGGGGCCTATCTATGGCTACACCTTC. Protein product: CASSLDHQGPIYGYTF.

The gene calls are TRBV4-2 and TRBJ2-1, with 8 bases that match TRBD2. The germline V gene encodes CDR1 LGHNA and CDR2 YNFKEQ. V lost 0 bases and J lost 7; bases outside the gene matches: 11. The length of the CDR3 is 17 residues. This CDR3 reads CASSQDRYSGGRNEQFF. In nucleotides, the CDR3 is TGTGCCAGCAGCCAAGATCGGTATTCGGGGGGGCGGAATGAGCAGTTCTTC.

The J gene is TRBJ1-5, the V gene TRBV2; 7 positions match TRBD1. V was clipped by 8 bases and J by 4 bases; unmatched bases: 2. This CDR3 spans 12 amino acids. Germline V gene lookup returns CDR1 SNHLY and CDR2 FYNNEI. The CDR3 region has the DNA TGTGCCAGCCGGACAGGTAATCAGCCCCAGCATTTT. Its translation is CASRTGNQPQHF.

The chain couples TRBV18 to TRBJ2-7, with a weak D call TRBD2 (6 bases). This CDR3 has 15 residues. With 3 bases removed from V and 6 bases from J, the gap between germline ends came to 18 bases. Germline values: CDR1 KGHSH, CDR2 LQKENI. The CDR3: CASSPLTRRGGEQYF. Written as DNA, the CDR3 is TGTGCCAGCTCACCGCTTACCCGGCGGGGAGGCGAGCAGTACTTC.

This chain connects TRBV5-1 to TRBJ2-2; 10 nucleotides align to TRBD2. With 2 bases clipped from V and 6 bases from J, the junction kept 4 bases outside the gene matches. The CDR3 runs to 15 residues. CDR1 is SGHRS, CDR2 YFSETQ, per germline. CDR3 in DNA: TGCGCCAGCAGCTTTCTAGCGGGGGAGTCCGGGGAGCTGTTTTTT. Translated: CASSFLAGESGELFF.

The chain combines TRBV5-1 with TRBJ1-3; no reliable D call. Germline V lookup: CDR1 SGHRS, CDR2 YFSETQ. The germline V and J ends were trimmed by 0 bases and 0 bases, with 10 bases remaining between them. The CDR3 is 16 amino acids. The CDR3, as DNA: TGCGCCAGCAGCTTGGCAGGCGAAAGCTCTGGAAACACCATATATTTT. Translated, it gives CASSLAGESSGNTIYF.

About this clone itself: The junction differs from germline at one of its ends, possibly a read error. This chain connects TRBV7-2 to TRBJ1-1, with D uncertain. Germline V gene lookup returns CDR1 SGHTA and CDR2 FQGNSA. The CDR3 totals 11 residues. The CDR3 reads CLGEENTEAFF. The CDR3 DNA reads as TGCCTTGGCGAGGAGAACACTGAAGCTTTCTTT.

This chain connects TRBV19 to TRBJ1-5; 10 bases line up with TRBD1. Germline V gives CDR1 LNHDA, CDR2 SQIVND (reference sequence). This CDR3 spans 15 amino acids. The V segment lost 10 bases and the J segment 1 base; nucleotides outside the gene matches: 7. Here the CDR3 reads CATLDRGLSNQPQHF. The CDR3 DNA follows: TGTGCCACCCTAGACAGGGGGCTGAGCAATCAGCCCCAGCATTTT.